These 31 T cell receptor beta chains share one sample of origin, sequenced in a study of identical twins. TCRdb ran MiXCR on the 5' RACE reads and lists one entry per CDR3 protein. Among some 790,000 distinct CDR3 sequences, about 20% were seen once, and the ten largest hold approximately 14%. The data also belong to a second study, concerning T cells expressing NK-cell markers.

The material sequenced was PBMCs. The receptors originated from a woman younger than 35 in good health.

This clonotype was seen a few times. CDR3 in DNA: TGTGCCACCAGCAGTACGACTAGCGGGGCCCCTTCCAATGAGCAGTTCTTC. Residues: CATSSTTSGAPSNEQFF. The chain is built from TRBV15 and TRBJ2-1, with TRBD2 identical over 11 bases. Per germline, CDR1 LNHNV and CDR2 YYDKDF (reference sequence). This CDR3 spans 17 amino acids. V dropped 3 bases and J dropped 6; count of bases not matched to a gene: 10.

In its sample, this clonotype was seen a few times. J is TRBJ2-7 and V is TRBV12-3 or TRBV12-4; 10 bases match TRBD1. This CDR3 region has 13 residues. Trimming cost V 3 bases and J 6 bases; bases outside gene matches: 2. The CDR3 is CASSFGTGAEQYF. CDR3 nucleotide sequence: TGTGCCAGCAGTTTCGGGACAGGGGCCGAGCAGTACTTC.

The chain joins TRBV5-5 to TRBJ1-5, with no clear D. Germline CDR1 and CDR2: SGHKS and YYEKEE (reference sequence). V lost 4 bases to trimming and J lost 3 bases, with 8 bases between them. This CDR3 is built from 13 residues. CDR3 loop: CASSPVANQPQHF. CDR3 nucleotide sequence: TGTGCCAGCAGCCCAGTGGCCAATCAGCCCCAGCATTTT.

This chain uses TRBV10-3 with TRBJ2-7; maybe TRBD1 (5 bases). Deletions cut 6 bases from V and 3 bases from J, with 6 bases between. The CDR3 has 11 amino acids. Germline V CDR1 and CDR2: ENHRY, SYGVKD. CDR3 DNA: TGTGCCATCAGGGACATCTACGAGCAGTACTTC. Its protein is CAIRDIYEQYF.

The chain is built from TRBV11-2 and TRBJ2-5, with TRBD2 matching over 12 bases. The CDR3 has 18 residues. From germline, CDR1 is SGHAT and CDR2 FQNNGV. The junction had 13 bases not matched to a gene; V was cut back by 3 bases and J by 5 bases. The DNA of the CDR3 is TGTGCCAGCAGCTTTCCTAGCGGGGGGGGCCTTTTTTGGGAGACCCAGTACTTC. Protein: CASSFPSGGGLFWETQYF. Together with reference TRBV11-2 and TRBJ2-5, the CDR3 gives the full variable domain: EAGVAQSPRYKIIEKRQSVAFWCNPISGHATLYWYQQILGQGPKLLIQFQNNGVVDDSQLPKDRFSAERLKGVDSTLKIQPAKLEDSAVYLCASSFPSGGGLFWETQYFGPGTRLLVL.

A few counts support this clonotype. V is TRBV9 and J is TRBJ1-2; tentative D call: TRBD1 (5 bases). The germline V gene encodes CDR1 SGDLS and CDR2 YYNGEE. The CDR3 spans 14 residues. Deletions cut 0 bases from V and 7 bases from J, with 13 bases between. The CDR3 here is CASSVATGVLGYTF. In nucleotides, the CDR3 is TGTGCCAGCAGCGTAGCTACGGGGGTACTTGGCTACACCTTC.

The chain has TRBV10-3 and TRBJ2-7; a weak D match, TRBD2 (5 bases). CDR1 is ENHRY, CDR2 SYGVKD, per germline. V was pared by 7 bases and J by 5 bases, with 18 bases between. CDR3 size: 14 residues. The CDR3 bases are TGTGCCATCACCGGAACGGCCCAAGCGGACGAGCAGTACTTC. This sequence encodes CAITGTAQADEQYF.

This clonotype was seen only a few times. The rearrangement links TRBV2 to TRBJ2-7; D is perhaps TRBD2 (5 bases). Germline lookup yields CDR1 SNHLY and CDR2 FYNNEI. The CDR3 has 13 residues. Trimming took 6 bases from V and 5 from J, leaving 14 bases between them. The CDR3 region is CASREAGGHEQYF. DNA of the CDR3: TGTGCCAGCAGGGAGGCGGGCGGACACGAGCAGTACTTC.

This clonotype was detected many times. The chain recombines TRBV20-1 with TRBJ2-1; TRBD2 aligns across 8 bases. This CDR3 region has 14 residues. The germline V gene encodes CDR1 DFQATT and CDR2 SNEGSKA (reference sequence). Unmatched junction bases numbered 9, after V lost 6 bases and J lost 5 bases. The CDR3 reads CSAPKRERNNEQFF. Written as DNA, the CDR3 is TGCAGTGCGCCAAAGCGGGAGAGGAACAATGAGCAGTTCTTC.

The V call is TRBV7-9, the J call TRBJ2-7; 7 bases line up with TRBD2. The CDR3 is 15 residues long. The germline V gene has CDR1 SEHNR and CDR2 FQNEAQ (reference sequence). V trimming: 1 base; J trimming: 4 bases; junction bases outside the gene matches: 7. The CDR3 DNA is TGTGCCAGCAGCTTAGTTTCCAGCGGGAAATACGAGCAGTACTTC. It yields the protein CASSLVSSGKYEQYF.

This sequence joins TRBV11-2 and TRBJ2-3; D may be TRBD2 (5 bases). The CDR3 extends over 16 amino acids. Germline V gene data show CDR1 as SGHAT and CDR2 as FQNNGV. The V end was cut by 5 bases, the J end by 0 bases, with 15 bases between. CDR3 bases: TGTGCCAGCAGCCTCCGGACTTTCTCTAGCACAGATACGCAGTATTTT. Protein product: CASSLRTFSSTDTQYF.

The V gene is TRBV20-1, the J gene TRBJ2-1; the match to TRBD2 covers 15 bases. Trimming took 5 bases from V and 7 from J; bases not matched to a gene: 0. Per the germline V gene, CDR1 is DFQATT and CDR2 is SNEGSKA (reference sequence). The CDR3 totals 13 residues. CDR3 sequence (DNA): TGCAGTGCTGGGACTAGCGGGGGGAATGAGCAGTTCTTC. Translating it yields CSAGTSGGNEQFF.

This clonotype was recorded a few times. The chain has TRBV12-3 or TRBV12-4 and TRBJ1-3; D call uncertain. The CDR3 consists of 13 residues. Deletions cut 5 bases from V and 0 bases from J, with 5 bases between. CDR3 in DNA: TGTGCCAGCAGTGGTATCTCTGGAAACACCATATATTTT. Its protein product is CASSGISGNTIYF.

V usage is TRBV10-1 and J usage is TRBJ2-1; 12 bases agree with TRBD2. The CDR3 contains 15 residues. Germline CDR1 WNHNN, CDR2 SYGVQD (reference sequence). V trimming: 3 bases; J trimming: 12 bases; junction bases outside the gene matches: 9. Here the CDR3 DNA reads TGCGCCAGCAGTGACTGGGGACTAGCGGGCCCGGGGCAGTTCTTC. This translates into CASSDWGLAGPGQFF.

This clonotype was observed a handful of times. The chain links TRBV12-3 or TRBV12-4 to TRBJ2-1, with D possibly being TRBD1 or TRBD2 (6 bases each). The V and J ends lost 6 bases and 4 bases respectively, with 19 bases between them. This CDR3 region has 16 residues. CDR3 sequence: CASSQDQGRHYNEQFF. The CDR3 coding sequence is TGTGCCAGCAGCCAAGACCAGGGGAGGCATTACAATGAGCAGTTCTTC.

This chain joins TRBV5-1 and TRBJ2-1; a possible D gene is TRBD2 (5 bases). V shed 1 base and J shed 3 bases, with 11 bases lying between them. The CDR3 totals 15 residues. Germline lookup yields CDR1 SGHRS and CDR2 YFSETQ. CDR3 sequence (DNA): TGCGCCAGCAGCTTGAGTAGCCGGGGCTACAATGAGCAGTTCTTC. Its translation is CASSLSSRGYNEQFF.

The V and J genes are TRBV4-1 and TRBJ2-7, with D unresolved. With the DNA end fitting TRBJ2-6 better, the J assignment may be wrong. The germline V gene has CDR1 MGHRA and CDR2 YSYEKL. CDR3 length equals 12 residues. The DNA of the CDR3 is TGCGCCAGCAGCCAAGATAACAGATTCCTGACTTTC. This translates into CASSQDNRFLTF.

V is TRBV5-1 and J is TRBJ2-1, with TRBD2 matching over 14 bases. In germline, CDR1 is SGHRS, CDR2 YFSETQ. The trim removed 0 bases at V and 1 base at J, leaving 6 bases unmatched. The CDR3 has 19 residues. The DNA for the CDR3 is TGCGCCAGCAGCTTGGCTGGTGGGACTAGCGGGAGATCCTACAATGAGCAGTTCTTC. It specifies CASSLAGGTSGRSYNEQFF.

In its sample, this clonotype was seen a few times. The chain links TRBV20-1 to TRBJ1-2, with a weak D call TRBD1 (5 bases). CDR3 length: 14 residues. Germline V gives CDR1 DFQATT, CDR2 SNEGSKA (reference sequence). V lost 1 base, J lost 4 bases, and 13 bases lay in between. CDR3 sequence (DNA): TGCAGTGCTAGAGGGCGTCGGGGGGTCTATGGCTACACCTTC. Protein product: CSARGRRGVYGYTF.

This clonotype was counted between two and nine times. This chain connects TRBV27 to TRBJ2-3, with 8 positions matching TRBD2. J gave up 6 bases and V 6 bases, and 8 bases lay outside the gene matches. Germline CDR1 and CDR2: MNHEY and SMNVEV (reference sequence). The CDR3 runs 14 residues. CDR3 nucleotide sequence: TGTGCCAGCAGCCCGGGACTAGGGGCGGATACGCAGTATTTT. Translated: CASSPGLGADTQYF.

The V and J genes are TRBV9 and TRBJ2-7, with 7 bases fitting TRBD1. There are 15 residues in the CDR3. In germline, CDR1 is SGDLS, CDR2 YYNGEE. The V and J ends lost 4 bases and 3 bases, in that order; junction bases with no gene match: 10. The CDR3 is CASSPPATGSYEQYF. For the CDR3, the DNA is TGTGCCAGCAGCCCCCCCGCGACAGGGAGCTACGAGCAGTACTTC.

The gene calls are TRBV7-3 and TRBJ1-6; D possibly corresponds to TRBD1 (5 bases). V was trimmed by 2 bases and J by 6 bases, leaving 8 bases between them. Germline lookup yields CDR1 SGHTA and CDR2 FQGTGA. This CDR3 has 14 residues. DNA of the CDR3: TGTGCCAGCAGCTTATTAGGGGTTAATTCACCCCTCCACTTT. It translates to CASSLLGVNSPLHF.

The chain joins TRBV5-5 to TRBJ1-1; a weak D match, TRBD1 (5 bases). Germline loops: CDR1 SGHKS, CDR2 YYEKEE (reference sequence). Trimming stripped 6 bases from V and 1 base from J, with 16 bases between. The CDR3 loop spans 15 amino acids. CDR3 DNA: TGTGCCAGCACCTTTTCAGATGACAGGAACACTGAAGCTTTCTTT. Its translation: CASTFSDDRNTEAFF.

This clonotype was picked up a small number of times. The chain is built from TRBV5-1 and TRBJ2-5; 9 bases map to TRBD1. The CDR3 sequence is 15 residues long. J gave up 5 bases and V 5 bases, and 10 bases lay outside the gene matches. Per the germline V gene, CDR1 is SGHRS and CDR2 is YFSETQ. CDR3 region: CASSLGQGMEETQYF. The CDR3, as DNA: TGCGCCAGCAGTTTAGGACAGGGGATGGAGGAGACCCAGTACTTC. Full variable domain (remainder filled in from reference TRBV5-1 and TRBJ2-5): KAGVTQTPRYLIKTRGQQVTLSCSPISGHRSVSWYQQTPGQGLQFLFEYFSETQRNKGNFPGRFSGRQFSNSRSEMNVSTLELGDSALYLCASSLGQGMEETQYFGPGTRLLVL.

The V and J genes are TRBV21-1 and TRBJ2-3; the listed D gene, TRBD2, was not tested against the DNA. TRBV21-1 is a listed pseudogene. The CDR3 totals 17 residues. CDR3 in DNA: TGTGCCAGCAGGCCCGGTGGTAGCGGGAGTCTCGGAGATACGCAGTATTTT. Encoded protein: CASRPGGSGSLGDTQYF.

This clonotype was counted a few times. This chain links TRBV6-2 or TRBV6-3 with TRBJ1-4, with a tentative D call TRBD1 (6 bases). Per germline, CDR1 MNHEY and CDR2 SVGEGT. The CDR3 runs 15 residues. Trimming left V 2 bases short and J 7 bases short, with 14 bases between. For the CDR3, the DNA is TGTGCCAGCAGTTACGCGTCGGGGGCTAGTGAAAAACTGTTTTTT. It translates to CASSYASGASEKLFF.

This clonotype was detected ten times or more. This chain links TRBV10-3 with TRBJ2-3; TRBD2 matches 9 bases. CDR1 ENHRY and CDR2 SYGVKD come from the germline V gene. CDR3 length equals 13 residues. Germline trimming cut 9 bases from V and 2 bases from J; bases unmatched to any gene: 3. The CDR3 loop is CAMGTSYTDTQYF. DNA for the CDR3: TGTGCCATGGGGACTAGCTACACAGATACGCAGTATTTT.

The chain couples TRBV4-2 to TRBJ2-1; D tentatively fits TRBD1 or TRBD2 (6 bases each). V lost 4 bases and J 5 bases, leaving 15 bases between the germline ends. Germline V lookup: CDR1 LGHNA, CDR2 YNFKEQ. This CDR3 has 15 residues. CDR3 DNA sequence: TGTGCCAGCAGCCTGGAGGGGGGCCGCCACAATGAGCAGTTCTTC. It specifies CASSLEGGRHNEQFF.

The V call is TRBV7-2, the J call TRBJ2-7, with TRBD1 as a possible D gene (5 bases). Trimming cost V 0 bases and J 3 bases, with 15 bases left between them. Germline V gives CDR1 SGHTA, CDR2 FQGNSA. The length of the CDR3 is 16 residues. CDR3 nucleotide sequence: TGTGCCAGCAGCTTAGCGGGTACCAGGGCGCGCTACGAGCAGTACTTC. Its translation is CASSLAGTRARYEQYF.

This clonotype was detected many times. J is TRBJ2-5 and V is TRBV20-1; D not resolved. The length of the CDR3 is 11 residues. V was trimmed by 7 bases and J by 6 bases, leaving 12 bases between them. Germline V CDR1 and CDR2: DFQATT, SNEGSKA (reference sequence). Here the CDR3 reads CSVQGLKTQYF. The DNA for the CDR3 is TGCAGTGTTCAAGGTCTGAAGACCCAGTACTTC.

The sample holds many counts of this clonotype. The chain couples TRBV20-1 to TRBJ2-7, with 10 bases aligning to TRBD1. J gave up 2 bases and V 4 bases, and 5 bases lay outside the gene matches. The CDR3 loop spans 14 amino acids. Per the germline V gene, CDR1 is DFQATT and CDR2 is SNEGSKA (reference sequence). In nucleotides, the CDR3 is TGCAGTGCTAACCCGGGACAGGGGACCTACGAGCAGTACTTC. This sequence encodes CSANPGQGTYEQYF.